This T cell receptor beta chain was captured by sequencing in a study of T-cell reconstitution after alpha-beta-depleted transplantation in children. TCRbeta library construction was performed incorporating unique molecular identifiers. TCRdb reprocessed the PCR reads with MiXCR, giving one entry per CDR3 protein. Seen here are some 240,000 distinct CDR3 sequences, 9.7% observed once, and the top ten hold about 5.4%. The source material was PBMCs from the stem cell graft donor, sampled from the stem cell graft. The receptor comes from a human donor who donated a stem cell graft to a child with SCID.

The CDR3 DNA is TGCAGCGCCGAGCGAGGGAGCGGGGCTTTCTTT. Its translation is CSAERGSGAFF. The gene calls are TRBV29-1 and TRBJ1-1; D gene unclear. V lost 7 bases and J 11 bases, leaving 17 bases between the germline ends. CDR1 is SQVTM, CDR2 ANQGSEA, per germline. The CDR3 contains 11 residues.